This T cell receptor beta chain was identified during a study of blood T cell repertoires in COVID-19. Study overall: Samples of COVID-19 (acute and convalescent) were obtained from the United States, Italy and Spain. PBMCs, B-cell-depleted T cells, or T cells were the source of the cDNA or gDNA that made up the material.

As originally analysed: Reference gene primers were amplified, and this amplification served to estimate nucleated cell counts. Generated by immunoSEQ multiplex PCR, the TCRdb table keeps only in-frame clones and is missing some. The V and J calls and clone size were taken over from that table, and D and trimming were inferred from the DNA. The sample carries 200,000 to 250,000 clones, 80% to 90% recorded once. The origin of this receptor is a man between 50 and 59 years old with active or convalescent COVID-19. The sample taken for sequencing was peripheral blood.

This CDR3 reads CASSLTAGPRLPQYF. The CDR3 nucleotides are TGTGCCAGCAGCTTGACAGCGGGGCCAAGGCTCCCGCAGTATTTT. This chain connects TRBV7-2 to TRBJ2-3, with 7 bases aligning to TRBD2. The trim removed 3 bases at V and 10 bases at J, leaving 13 bases unmatched. The CDR3 has 15 amino acids. Germline CDR1 and CDR2: SGHTA and FQGNSA.